This TCR beta chain was captured in a study of blood T cell repertoires in COVID-19. Study-level background: Samples came from the United States, Italy and Spain, spanning acute and convalescent COVID-19. Nucleic acid was either cDNA or gDNA, and it came from T cells, B-cell-depleted T cells, or PBMCs.

Authors' data handling: Estimates of nucleated cell counts were drawn from the amplification of reference gene primers. Libraries were prepared by immunoSEQ multiplex PCR; TCRdb keeps only in-frame clonotypes and omits some of them. That table supplies the V and J calls and clone size; D and trimming were determined from the DNA. The sample has about 300,000 clones, 83% seen once; the top ten hold roughly 1.3%. There are 13 residues in the CDR3. After removal of 8 bases from V and 12 bases from J, the junction contained 9 bases not matched to a gene. CDR1 and CDR2 (germline): LGHDT, YNNKEL (reference sequence).

The TCR comes from a woman between 45 and 65 years old with acute or convalescent COVID-19. Sequencing used peripheral blood. The chain couples TRBV3-1 (or the pseudogene TRBV3-2) to TRBJ2-4, with 11 bases fitting TRBD2. The CDR3 DNA is TGTGCCAGCTCAAAAACTAGCGGGGGCACTCAGTACTTC. Protein: CASSKTSGGTQYF.